What follows are 11 T cell receptor beta chains derived from one specimen sequenced in a study of beta chain features in type 1 diabetes. Study observations and caveats: For Type 1 diabetes patients, all four CD4+ subsets carried TCRB CDR3s that were moderately but significantly shorter.

These receptors have no identified antigens. Every isolated RNA sample was fully reverse transcribed, so sequencing captured expressed TCRB transcripts. Method: immunoSEQ multiplex PCR; TCRdb's copy keeps in-frame clones and lacks some. The data show around 250,000 clones, roughly 13% seen once. Sample: naive CD4+ T cells from blood. These receptors were obtained from a man between 25 and 39 years old with type 1 diabetes.

The rearrangement joins TRBV25-1 to TRBJ2-2; D is unclear. Per germline, CDR1 MGHDK and CDR2 SYGVNS. V lost 8 bases and J lost 4, with 14 bases in between. The length of the CDR3 is 14 residues. The chain's CDR3 is CASGTRLSTGELFF. DNA of the CDR3: TGTGCCAGCGGAACCCGACTGAGCACCGGGGAGCTGTTTTTT.

This clone has just a few counts. This chain joins TRBV5-4 and TRBJ2-7; 9 bases line up with TRBD2. The germline gives CDR1 SGHNT, CDR2 YYREEE (reference sequence). J lost 0 bases, V lost 1 base, and 5 bases had no gene match. The CDR3 has 16 residues. The CDR3 sequence: CASSLRASGNSYEQYF. CDR3 DNA sequence: TGTGCCAGCAGCTTGCGGGCTAGCGGGAACTCCTACGAGCAGTACTTC. Based on the CDR3 plus reference TRBV5-4 and TRBJ2-7, the full variable domain is ETGVTQSPTHLIKTRGQQVTLRCSSQSGHNTVSWYQQALGQGPQFIFQYYREEENGRGNFPPRFSGLQFPNYSSELNVNALELDDSALYLCASSLRASGNSYEQYFGPGTRLTVT.

This clone was counted between two and nine times. V is TRBV4-3 and J is TRBJ2-3, with 14 bases fitting TRBD2. This CDR3 is built from 16 residues. CDR1 is LGHNA, CDR2 YSLEER, per germline. V lost 0 bases to trimming and J lost 9 bases; unmatched junction nucleotides: 5. As DNA, the CDR3 is TGCGCCAGCAGCCAAGATGGGACTAGCGGGAGTATAACGCAGTATTTT. As protein: CASSQDGTSGSITQYF.

This clone was observed a few times. The gene calls are TRBV6-5 and TRBJ2-4, with a possible D match to TRBD2 (5 bases). Trimming removed 5 bases at V and 6 bases at J, with 11 bases between. CDR3 length equals 13 residues. Germline V CDR1 and CDR2: MNHEY, SVGAGI. The CDR3 here is CASSRGRGNIQYF. Here the CDR3 DNA reads TGTGCCAGCAGTCGCGGTCGGGGAAACATTCAGTACTTC.

This clone was observed a handful of times. The J gene is TRBJ2-1, the V gene TRBV28; D is undetermined. The V end was cut by 3 bases, the J end by 3 bases, with 9 bases between. This CDR3 contains 14 residues. CDR1 and CDR2 from the germline V gene are MDHEN and SYDVKM. The CDR3 DNA reads TGTGCCAGCAGTTTTAGCCGGATCTACAATGAGCAGTTCTTC. Translated, it gives CASSFSRIYNEQFF.

This clone was seen a few times. The chain has TRBV4-2 and TRBJ1-4; no clear D gene. Germline CDR1 reads LGHNA; CDR2 reads YNFKEQ. V was trimmed by 0 bases and J by 7 bases, leaving 6 bases between them. CDR3 length: 13 residues. The CDR3 region has the DNA TGTGCCAGCAGCCAAGATCGAGCTGAAAAACTGTTTTTT. Translation: CASSQDRAEKLFF.

The V and J genes are TRBV7-3 and TRBJ2-6; 8 positions agree with TRBD1. This CDR3 has 17 residues. J lost 0 bases, V lost 3 bases, and 4 bases had no gene match. Germline-derived CDR1 and CDR2 are SGHTA and FQGTGA. CDR3: CASSLTGASSGANVLTF. The DNA of the CDR3 is TGTGCCAGCAGCTTGACAGGGGCCAGCTCTGGGGCCAACGTCCTGACTTTC.

There are a few counts of this clone. The genes are TRBV19 and TRBJ2-2; TRBD2 agrees at 10 bases. The CDR3 is 15 amino acids. Per the germline V gene, CDR1 is LNHDA and CDR2 is SQIVND (reference sequence). Trimming took 6 bases from V and 6 from J; bases not matched to a gene: 7. This chain's CDR3 is CASSSGLAEAGELFF. CDR3 DNA sequence: TGTGCCAGTAGCTCCGGACTAGCGGAGGCCGGGGAGCTGTTTTTT. The full variable domain, its missing parts supplied by reference TRBV19 and TRBJ2-2, is DGGITQSPKYLFRKEGQNVTLSCEQNLNHDAMYWYRQDPGQGLRLIYYSQIVNDFQKGDIAEGYSVSREKKESFPLTVTSAQKNPTAFYLCASSSGLAEAGELFFGEGSRLTVL.

This clone has just a few counts. The chain joins TRBV9 to TRBJ2-1; TRBD2 agrees at 8 bases. Per germline, CDR1 SGDLS and CDR2 YYNGEE. The V segment lost 1 base and the J segment 9 bases; nucleotides outside the gene matches: 12. This CDR3 contains 16 residues. The CDR3 sequence: CASSVTSGLQSGEQFF. In nucleotides, the CDR3 is TGTGCCAGCAGCGTAACTAGCGGCCTACAATCGGGTGAGCAGTTCTTC.

This rearrangement joins TRBV5-1 to TRBJ2-1, with D perhaps TRBD2 (6 bases). Trimming removed 1 base from V and 7 bases from J, with 18 bases in between. Per germline, CDR1 SGHRS and CDR2 YFSETQ. The CDR3 is 16 residues long. The CDR3 protein is CASSLFSPGGTNEQFF. The CDR3 DNA reads TGCGCCAGCAGCTTGTTTTCTCCCGGAGGGACGAATGAGCAGTTCTTC.

The rearrangement links TRBV7-9 to TRBJ2-3; a weak D match, TRBD2 (5 bases). The V end was cut by 1 base, the J end by 4 bases, with 12 bases between. The V gene's germline CDR1 is SEHNR and CDR2 FQNEAQ (reference sequence). The CDR3 loop spans 15 amino acids. The CDR3 sequence: CASSLVAFSPDTQYF. DNA for the CDR3: TGTGCCAGCAGCTTAGTAGCGTTTTCCCCAGATACGCAGTATTTT.